These T cell receptor beta chains were read from a single sample in a study of OX40 agonist ivuxolimab in advanced cancers. Data came from immunoSEQ multiplex PCR; TCRdb stores just in-frame clones and leaves some out. The repertoire holds fewer than 80,000 clones, with roughly 87% as singletons. The starting material was CD4+ or CD8+ T cells sorted from blood, obtained in a trial of the OX40 agonist ivuxolimab. The origin of the receptors is an adult with an advanced solid tumor such as melanoma, head and neck, liver or kidney cancer. Both conserved end residues are part of each CDR3. D genes are given only for firm matches. Clone size, where shown, is once, few, many, or a class for clones that have expanded.

cdr3_aa d_call v_call cdr3_length j_call clone_size
CASSPLERGNTEAFF NA TRBV18 15 TRBJ1-1 NA
CAISGGRGETQYF NA TRBV10-3 13 TRBJ2-5 NA
CASSSRDRAGTDTQYF TRBD1 TRBV18 16 TRBJ2-3 NA
CASSFSSTGVVNIQYF TRBD1 TRBV27 16 TRBJ2-4 few
CASSGTSGTDTQYF TRBD2 TRBV9 14 TRBJ2-3 NA
CASSSRETGTDTQYF NA TRBV6-5 15 TRBJ2-3 NA
CASSDEGSGAQYF NA TRBV6-4 13 TRBJ2-5 NA
CASSARTGWGNTIYF TRBD1 TRBV6-1 15 TRBJ1-3 NA
CASSSRDVGSTEAFF NA TRBV19 15 TRBJ1-1 NA
CASSVRGGTEAFF NA TRBV9 13 TRBJ1-1 few
CASSLERGSIYNEQFF TRBD2 TRBV11-2 16 TRBJ2-1 NA
CASSSGTANTGELFF TRBD1 TRBV5-1 15 TRBJ2-2 NA
CSGMIGGIGTDTQYF TRBD2 TRBV29-1 15 TRBJ2-3 NA
CASSSNQGGETQYF TRBD2 TRBV5-4 14 TRBJ2-5 NA
CASSPAGTGIWNEQFF TRBD1 TRBV5-4 16 TRBJ2-1 NA
CASSNQGDEQFF TRBD1 TRBV19 12 TRBJ2-1 NA
CASSSAGGITGELFF TRBD1 TRBV11-3 15 TRBJ2-2 NA
CASSLQMTGGREQYF NA TRBV28 15 TRBJ2-7 NA
CASSRGPNTGELFF NA TRBV21-1 14 TRBJ2-2 NA
CASSSGPRGEKLFF TRBD1 TRBV11-3 14 TRBJ1-4 NA
CASRGSSGIGNEQFF TRBD2 TRBV2 15 TRBJ2-1 NA
CASSIAGTRSNEQFF TRBD2 TRBV28 15 TRBJ2-1 NA
CASSLGTAGIGSYNSPLHF NA TRBV11-2 19 TRBJ1-6 NA
CAISKQGGTEAFF TRBD1 TRBV6-1 13 TRBJ1-1 NA
CASSPSGATDTQYF NA TRBV6-6 14 TRBJ2-3 NA
CASRQGILYGNTIYF NA TRBV19 15 TRBJ1-3 NA
CASSLRVAGPSTDTQYF TRBD2 TRBV11-3 17 TRBJ2-3 NA
CASNNRAWRGDEQFF NA TRBV6-6 15 TRBJ2-1 NA
CASSSGPPSSGNTIYF NA TRBV6-5 16 TRBJ1-3 NA
CASSLRSGSGYNEQFF NA TRBV27 16 TRBJ2-1 NA
CASSFRQGRTEAFF TRBD1 TRBV7-9 14 TRBJ1-1 NA
CASSPTGRDAFF NA TRBV7-9 12 TRBJ1-1 NA
CASRTGLSYEKLFF NA TRBV2 14 TRBJ1-4 once
CSVELGHLSTDTQYF NA TRBV29-1 15 TRBJ2-3 NA
CASGMRGLNEQYF TRBD1 TRBV6-1 13 TRBJ2-7 NA
CASSQDRGRVDTEAFF TRBD1 TRBV4-2 16 TRBJ1-1 NA
CASSMVAGGHYGYTF TRBD1 TRBV19 15 TRBJ1-2 NA
CASSQDASPTNEKLFF NA TRBV4-2 16 TRBJ1-4 NA
CASSTLAGNEQFF TRBD2 TRBV5-1 13 TRBJ2-1 NA
CASRTSGLAKNIQYF TRBD2 TRBV6-5 15 TRBJ2-4 NA
CASSSNAGNTEAFF NA TRBV5-1 14 TRBJ1-1 NA
CASSFGPDNEQFF NA TRBV7-3 13 TRBJ2-1 NA
CASSLGDGRVYGYTF NA TRBV28 15 TRBJ1-2 NA
CASSLAETQYF NA TRBV7-2 11 TRBJ2-5 few
CASSHGDRRTQYF NA TRBV7-8 13 TRBJ2-5 NA
CAWIPTSANTGELFF TRBD2 TRBV30 15 TRBJ2-2 NA
CASSPAGHLGVTGELFF NA TRBV11-2 17 TRBJ2-2 once
CASSSRENNSPLHF NA TRBV27 14 TRBJ1-6 once
CASAGGNEQFF NA TRBV7-3 11 TRBJ2-1 NA
CASGSLYEQYF NA TRBV6-6 11 TRBJ2-7 few
CAWSSLFTGAQHF NA TRBV30 13 TRBJ1-5 NA
CASSELTANYGYTF NA TRBV2 14 TRBJ1-2 NA
CASSIDRTSGSMDTQYF TRBD2 TRBV19 17 TRBJ2-3 NA
CASSLGTGSEAFF NA TRBV11-3 13 TRBJ1-1 once
CASRVSPNEQFF NA TRBV6-5 12 TRBJ2-1 NA
CASSIRDREREQFF TRBD1 TRBV19 14 TRBJ2-1 NA
CASSAQAGGVGTDTQYF TRBD2 TRBV9 17 TRBJ2-3 NA
CASDLAGGYNEQFF TRBD2 TRBV2 14 TRBJ2-1 NA
CASSDRLNTEAFF NA TRBV19 13 TRBJ1-1 once
CASRRGVSDSYNEQFF NA TRBV28 16 TRBJ2-1 NA